This T cell receptor beta chain was observed in a study of blood T cell repertoires in COVID-19. Overall study context: Donors in the United States, Italy and Spain gave samples during acute or convalescent COVID-19. PBMCs, B-cell-depleted T cells, or T cells provided the cDNA or gDNA that made up the material.

The length of the CDR3 is 14 residues. Trimming removed 1 base at V and 10 bases at J, with 11 bases between. CDR1 LGHDT and CDR2 YNNKEL come from the germline V gene (reference sequence). In the original workflow: Reference gene primers were amplified, and this amplification served to estimate nucleated cell counts. TCRdb keeps only in-frame clones here, not all; method: immunoSEQ multiplex PCR. V and J calls and clone size are given by that table; D and trimming were obtained from the DNA. The sample has approximately 80,000 clones; about 85% are singletons. The V gene is TRBV3-1 (or the pseudogene TRBV3-2), the J gene TRBJ1-6; D is ambiguous. This sequence was found in an older woman with acute or convalescent COVID-19. The material sequenced was peripheral blood. DNA for the CDR3: TGTGCCAGCAGCCAAGGAACGGGGTTATCACCCCTCCACTTT. Translated: CASSQGTGLSPLHF.